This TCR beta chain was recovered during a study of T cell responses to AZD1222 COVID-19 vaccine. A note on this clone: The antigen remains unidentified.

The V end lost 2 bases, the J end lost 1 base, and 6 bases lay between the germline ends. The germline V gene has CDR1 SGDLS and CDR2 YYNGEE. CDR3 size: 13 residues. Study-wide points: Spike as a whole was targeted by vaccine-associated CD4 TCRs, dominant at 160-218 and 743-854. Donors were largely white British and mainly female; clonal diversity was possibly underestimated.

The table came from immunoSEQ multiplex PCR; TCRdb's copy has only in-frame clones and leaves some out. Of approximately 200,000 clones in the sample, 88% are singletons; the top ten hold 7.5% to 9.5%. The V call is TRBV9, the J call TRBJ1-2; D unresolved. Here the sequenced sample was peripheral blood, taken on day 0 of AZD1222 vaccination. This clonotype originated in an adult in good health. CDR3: CASSVQDNYGYTF. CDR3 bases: TGTGCCAGCAGCGTCCAGGATAACTATGGCTACACCTTC.